The TCR beta chain under discussion was sequenced for a study of T cells after yellow fever vaccination. Study overall: SMART-Seq v4 Ultra Low Input served to prepare low-cell-number fractions. Study-wide results and limits: Contamination by abundant bulk-population clonotypes could be present in FACS-sorted repertoires. The booster saw the reappearance of most primary-vaccination clones (around 96% CD4, less than 90% CD8).

Template switching with 5'RACE generated the TCR cDNA and added a universal primer site and UMIs. Each CDR3 protein is one row after TCRdb ran MiXCR on the 5' RACE reads. The table records about 150,000 distinct CDR3 sequences, 6.2% of them present only once. This clonotype was recorded many times. Its cognate antigen is unknown. Sample: CD4+ T cells sorted from PBMCs, taken on the day of the first yellow fever vaccination. The clonotype comes from a young man who received the YFV17D yellow fever vaccine.

CDR3 protein: CASSLNRGLAGPGDTQYF. In nucleotides, the CDR3 is TGTGCCAGCAGCTTAAATCGCGGCCTAGCGGGCCCTGGAGATACGCAGTATTTT. The V gene is TRBV11-1, the J gene TRBJ2-3; the match to TRBD2 covers 8 bases. The germline V gene encodes CDR1 SGHAT and CDR2 FQDESV (reference sequence). J was trimmed by 5 bases and V by 2 bases; bases with no gene match: 15. The CDR3 contains 18 residues.